This entry features one TCR beta chain sequence. The target antigen is unknown. Time point meaning: new active TB diagnosis, blood taken before or within 7 days of starting treatment. The V and J ends lost 4 bases and 9 bases, in that order; junction bases with no gene match: 24. The V gene's germline CDR1 is SQVTM and CDR2 ANQGSEA. CDR3 length: 18 amino acids. These data come from a study of T cells in tuberculosis. In the study overall: T cells were selected with CD1B tetramers loaded with glucose monomycolate.

Only in-frame clones appear in the TCRdb table, and some are missing; sequencing was by immunoSEQ multiplex PCR. The sample lists 30,000 to 40,000 clones, approximately 93% occurring once. General study findings and limits: Active tuberculosis alpha repertoires lay closer to GMM-specific TCRs than controls'. Classification accuracy was approximately 85% (AUROC under 0.95) with the GMM-specific repertoire. The TCR-beta difference was not significant; alpha differences partly reflected length.

The source is an adult with tuberculosis. The chain joins TRBV29-1 to TRBJ1-1; 9 nucleotides align to TRBD1. The sequenced sample was PBMCs, obtained at tuberculosis diagnosis. CDR3 amino acids: CSVAGTGTADPMSPQAFF. In nucleotides, the CDR3 is TGCAGCGTTGCTGGGACAGGGACGGCAGATCCGATGTCGCCGCAAGCTTTCTTT.